The 22 T cell receptor beta chains below were found in one sample sequenced in a study of T cell responses to AZD1222 COVID-19 vaccine. Generated by immunoSEQ multiplex PCR, the TCRdb table keeps only in-frame clones and is missing some. The repertoire has 140,000 to 150,000 clones, 80% to 95% of them found once; the top ten carry around 3.8%. Sequencing was performed on peripheral blood, taken on day 0 of AZD1222 vaccination. The receptors originated from an adult in good health.

CDR3 residues: CASSFLWGQGSGTQYF. The CDR3 DNA reads TGTGCCAGCAGTTTCTTATGGGGACAGGGGAGTGGGACCCAGTACTTC. This rearrangement joins TRBV28 to TRBJ2-5, with TRBD1 identical over 10 bases. Germline assignment: CDR1 MDHEN and CDR2 SYDVKM. The CDR3 has 16 amino acids. Losses at the gene ends were 3 bases for V and 7 bases for J; bases not matched to a gene: 11.

The V call is TRBV7-2, the J call TRBJ2-5; 13 bases fit TRBD2. The CDR3 has 16 residues. Germline trimming cut 2 bases from V and 5 bases from J; bases unmatched to any gene: 5. Germline assignment: CDR1 SGHTA and CDR2 FQGNSA. Here the CDR3 DNA reads TGTGCCAGCAGCTTAAGACTAGCGGGAGGAGGGGAGACCCAGTACTTC. It translates to CASSLRLAGGGETQYF.

The chain links TRBV5-4 to TRBJ2-1; tentatively, D is TRBD2 (6 bases). The CDR3 is 14 residues long. V lost 0 bases and J lost 8, with 12 bases in between. Looked up from germline, CDR1 is SGHNT and CDR2 is YYREEE (reference sequence). CDR3 sequence reads: CASSLVGEADEQFF. The DNA for the CDR3 is TGTGCCAGCAGCTTGGTCGGGGAGGCGGATGAGCAGTTCTTC. The full variable domain, completed using reference TRBV5-4 and TRBJ2-1, is ETGVTQSPTHLIKTRGQQVTLRCSSQSGHNTVSWYQQALGQGPQFIFQYYREEENGRGNFPPRFSGLQFPNYSSELNVNALELDDSALYLCASSLVGEADEQFFGPGTRLTVL.

This chain connects TRBV9 to TRBJ1-6; TRBD1 might be the D (5 bases). Germline V gives CDR1 SGDLS, CDR2 YYNGEE. Trimming left V 4 bases short and J 7 bases short, with 15 bases between. The CDR3 runs to 15 residues. In DNA, the CDR3 is TGTGCCAGCAGCCCTCGGGGGTCCACCAATTCACCCCTCCACTTT. As protein: CASSPRGSTNSPLHF.

This clone came up once. This chain connects TRBV7-9 to TRBJ2-5; 7 positions match TRBD2. Per germline, CDR1 SEHNR and CDR2 FQNEAQ (reference sequence). The CDR3 length is 16 residues. The junction had 13 bases not matched to a gene; V was cut back by 7 bases and J by 2 bases. The CDR3 protein is CASNPPRASGQETQYF. The CDR3 DNA sequence: TGTGCCAGCAACCCCCCTCGGGCTAGCGGACAAGAGACCCAGTACTTC.

The chain carries TRBV5-4 and TRBJ2-1, with a tentative D call TRBD1 (6 bases). The CDR3 covers 14 residues. CDR1 and CDR2 (germline): SGHNT, YYREEE (reference sequence). Trimming pared 5 bases from V and 6 bases from J, leaving 15 bases between. The DNA for the CDR3 is TGTGCCAGCAGTCCGGCCACAGGGAGCAATGAGCAGTTCTTC. Its translation: CASSPATGSNEQFF. The full variable domain, in which reference TRBV5-4 and TRBJ2-1 provide the parts outside the CDR3, is ETGVTQSPTHLIKTRGQQVTLRCSSQSGHNTVSWYQQALGQGPQFIFQYYREEENGRGNFPPRFSGLQFPNYSSELNVNALELDDSALYLCASSPATGSNEQFFGPGTRLTVL.

CDR3 loop: CATSGTGDYGYTF. In nucleotides, the CDR3 is TGTGCCACCAGTGGTACCGGGGACTATGGCTACACCTTC. The chain employs TRBV24-1 and TRBJ1-2; D unresolved. Trimming stripped 5 bases from V and 3 bases from J, with 9 bases between. This CDR3 comprises 13 residues. Germline values: CDR1 KGHDR, CDR2 SFDVKD.

The CDR3 nucleotides are TGTGCCATCAGTGATCTTGGCCAGGTGAACTATGGCTACACCTTC. This gives the protein CAISDLGQVNYGYTF. This rearrangement joins TRBV10-3 to TRBJ1-2, with unresolved D. The CDR3 spans 15 residues. Trimming cost V 3 bases and J 2 bases, with 13 bases left between them. CDR1 ENHRY and CDR2 SYGVKD come from the germline V gene.

This chain connects TRBV30 to TRBJ1-3; D gene ambiguous. The CDR3 runs 13 residues. Trimming shortened V by 4 bases and J by 0 bases, and 7 bases separated the two germline ends. Germline V gene sequence: CDR1 GTSNPN, CDR2 SVGIG (reference sequence). The CDR3 DNA sequence: TGTGCCTGGAATTCCCGCTCTGGAAACACCATATATTTT. Translated, it gives CAWNSRSGNTIYF.

The chain is built from TRBV28 and TRBJ1-2; possibly TRBD1 for D (5 bases). Trimming took 5 bases from V and 8 from J, leaving 15 bases between them. Looked up from germline, CDR1 is MDHEN and CDR2 is SYDVKM. The CDR3 loop spans 13 amino acids. CDR3 loop: CASSPSGTDGYTF. The CDR3 DNA reads TGTGCCAGCAGTCCCTCCGGGACCGACGGCTACACCTTC.

J is TRBJ2-5 and V is TRBV18; D is possibly TRBD1 or TRBD2 (5 bases each). Germline lookup yields CDR1 KGHSH and CDR2 LQKENI. The CDR3 has 13 residues. The V end was cut by 0 bases, the J end by 4 bases, with 6 bases between. DNA of the CDR3: TGTGCCAGCTCACCACCGGGGGTAGAGACCCAGTACTTC. It yields the protein CASSPPGVETQYF.

This chain uses TRBV6-5 with TRBJ1-5; D not certain. Germline loops: CDR1 MNHEY, CDR2 SVGAGI. The V gene lost 6 bases and the J gene lost 7 bases, with 13 bases spanning the gap. The CDR3 loop spans 13 amino acids. CDR3 amino acids: CASRIGYGQPQHF. For the CDR3, the DNA is TGTGCCAGCAGGATAGGGTACGGCCAGCCCCAGCATTTT.

This chain connects TRBV28 to TRBJ1-3, with unresolved D. Trimming took off 6 bases at V and 3 bases at J, with 15 bases between the two ends. The CDR3 has 15 amino acids. The germline CDR1 and CDR2 sequences are MDHEN and SYDVKM. CDR3 in amino acids: CASRAASPFGNTIYF. CDR3 coding DNA: TGTGCCAGCAGAGCGGCCTCGCCGTTTGGAAACACCATATATTTT.

The chain carries TRBV12-5 and TRBJ1-2; weak D call: TRBD1 (6 bases). Looked up from germline, CDR1 is LGHNT and CDR2 is FRNRAP. V gave up 7 bases and J gave up 8 bases, with 17 bases separating them. This CDR3 has 13 residues. CDR3 amino acids: CASALGAGAGYTF. Written as DNA, the CDR3 is TGTGCTAGTGCCCTGGGGGCAGGGGCGGGCTACACCTTC. The entire variable domain, with the rest obtained from reference TRBV12-5 and TRBJ1-2, is as follows: DARVTQTPRHKVTEMGQEVTMRCQPILGHNTVFWYRQTMMQGLELLAYFRNRAPLDDSGMPKDRFSAEMPDATLATLKIQPSEPRDSAVYFCASALGAGAGYTFGSGTRLTVV.

The V gene is TRBV7-6, the J gene TRBJ1-1; no reliable D call. V lost 2 bases, J lost 4 bases, and 11 bases lay in between. The CDR3 runs 14 residues. In germline, CDR1 is SGHVS, CDR2 FNYEAQ. In DNA form, the CDR3 reads TGTGCCAGCAGCTTAAAATGGGGAAGCACTGAAGCTTTCTTT. This encodes CASSLKWGSTEAFF.

This chain links TRBV7-6 with TRBJ2-7; TRBD1 matches 8 bases. The germline CDR1 and CDR2 sequences are SGHVS and FNYEAQ. After removal of 3 bases from V and 6 bases from J, the junction contained 16 bases not matched to a gene. The CDR3 sequence is 17 residues long. The CDR3 spells CASSLGTGTGGVGEQYF. DNA for the CDR3: TGTGCCAGCAGCTTGGGGACCGGGACAGGAGGAGTGGGCGAGCAGTACTTC. The whole variable domain, remainder taken from reference TRBV7-6 and TRBJ2-7, is GAGVSQSPRYKVTKRGQDVALRCDPISGHVSLYWYRQALGQGPEFLTYFNYEAQQDKSGLPNDRFSAERPEGSISTLTIQRTEQRDSAMYRCASSLGTGTGGVGEQYFGPGTRLTVT.

The chain links TRBV2 to TRBJ2-7; 7 bases line up with TRBD2. The CDR3 consists of 15 residues. CDR1 is SNHLY and CDR2 is FYNNEI in the germline V gene. With 2 bases clipped from V and 4 bases from J, the junction kept 8 bases outside the gene matches. CDR3 sequence reads: CASSEWPGRGYEQYF. The CDR3 DNA reads as TGTGCCAGCAGTGAATGGCCAGGGAGGGGATACGAGCAGTACTTC. Using reference TRBV2 and TRBJ2-7 for the parts outside the CDR3, the full variable domain is EPEVTQTPSHQVTQMGQEVILRCVPISNHLYFYWYRQILGQKVEFLVSFYNNEISEKSEIFDDQFSVERPDGSNFTLKIRSTKLEDSAMYFCASSEWPGRGYEQYFGPGTRLTVT.

The chain links TRBV6-5 to TRBJ2-5, with D maybe TRBD1 (7 bases). There are 16 residues in the CDR3. Germline CDR1 reads MNHEY; CDR2 reads SVGAGI. The V end lost 2 bases, the J end lost 2 bases, and 15 bases lay between the germline ends. For the CDR3, the DNA is TGTGCCAGCAGTTACCTCCTCCAGGGGGGACAAGAGACCCAGTACTTC. It specifies CASSYLLQGGQETQYF.

V and J are TRBV9 and TRBJ2-7; 9 bases agree with TRBD1. Germline loops: CDR1 SGDLS, CDR2 YYNGEE. V shed 7 bases and J 3 bases; nucleotides not matched to a gene: 5. The CDR3 is 13 residues long. CDR3: CASGTGLGYEQYF. Written as DNA, the CDR3 is TGTGCCAGCGGGACAGGGTTAGGCTACGAGCAGTACTTC.

This clone has a handful of counts. This chain connects TRBV11-2 to TRBJ1-4, with D possibly TRBD1 on 5 matching bases. V was clipped by 0 bases and J by 8 bases, with 13 bases between them. Germline V gene data show CDR1 as SGHAT and CDR2 as FQNNGV. This CDR3 is built from 15 residues. CDR3 DNA sequence: TGTGCCAGCAGCTTAGATGGGGGGAGCCACGAAAAACTGTTTTTT. It yields the protein CASSLDGGSHEKLFF.

The chain links TRBV4-1 to TRBJ2-7, with D perhaps TRBD1 or TRBD2 (5 bases each). This CDR3 is 15 amino acids long. The V and J ends lost 3 bases and 0 bases respectively, with 12 bases between them. The germline gives CDR1 MGHRA, CDR2 YSYEKL. The CDR3 protein is CASSQERGISYEQYF. The DNA of the CDR3 is TGCGCCAGCAGCCAGGAGAGGGGCATCTCCTACGAGCAGTACTTC.

The CDR3 DNA follows: TGTGCCAGCAGCTTGGACACAGGGCAAACCTACAATGAGCAGTTCTTC. This gives the protein CASSLDTGQTYNEQFF. V is TRBV5-8 and J is TRBJ2-1; D is perhaps TRBD1 (6 bases). The CDR3 loop spans 16 amino acids. Germline CDR1 is SGHTS and CDR2 is YDEGEE. Trimming took 0 bases from V and 2 from J, leaving 12 bases between them.